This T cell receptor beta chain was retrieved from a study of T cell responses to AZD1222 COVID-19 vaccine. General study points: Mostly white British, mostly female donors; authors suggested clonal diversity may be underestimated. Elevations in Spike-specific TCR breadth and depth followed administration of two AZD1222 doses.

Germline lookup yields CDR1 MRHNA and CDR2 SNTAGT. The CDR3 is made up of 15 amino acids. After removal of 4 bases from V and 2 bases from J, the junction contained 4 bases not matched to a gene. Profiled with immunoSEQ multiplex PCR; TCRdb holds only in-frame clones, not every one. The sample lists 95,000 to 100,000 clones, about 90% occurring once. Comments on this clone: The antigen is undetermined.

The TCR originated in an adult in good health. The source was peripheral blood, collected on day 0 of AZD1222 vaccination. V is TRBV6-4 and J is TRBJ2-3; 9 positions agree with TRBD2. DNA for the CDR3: TGTGCCAGCAGTGTACAGCGGGGGGACACAGATACGCAGTATTTT. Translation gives CASSVQRGDTDTQYF.